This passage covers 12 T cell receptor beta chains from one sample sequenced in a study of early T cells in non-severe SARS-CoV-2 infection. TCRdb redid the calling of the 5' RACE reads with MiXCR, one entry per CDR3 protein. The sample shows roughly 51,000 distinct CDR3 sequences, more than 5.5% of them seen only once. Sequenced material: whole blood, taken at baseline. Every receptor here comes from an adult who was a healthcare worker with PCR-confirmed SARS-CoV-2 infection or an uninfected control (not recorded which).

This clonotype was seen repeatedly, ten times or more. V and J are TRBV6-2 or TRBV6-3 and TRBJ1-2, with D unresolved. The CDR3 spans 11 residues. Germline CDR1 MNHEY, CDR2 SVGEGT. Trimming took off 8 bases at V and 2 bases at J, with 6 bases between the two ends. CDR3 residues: CASGRNYGYTF. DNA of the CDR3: TGTGCCAGCGGCAGGAACTATGGCTACACCTTC.

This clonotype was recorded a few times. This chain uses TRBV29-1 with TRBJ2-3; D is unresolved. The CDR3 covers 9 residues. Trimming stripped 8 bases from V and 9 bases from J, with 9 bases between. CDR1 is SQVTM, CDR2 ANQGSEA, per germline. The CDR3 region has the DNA TGCAGCCCAGTGAAAACGCAGTATTTT. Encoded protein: CSPVKTQYF.

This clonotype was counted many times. The CDR3 reads CASSLVLAGVNGELFF. CDR3 bases: TGTGCCAGCAGCTTAGTACTAGCGGGGGTTAACGGGGAGCTGTTTTTT. The J gene is TRBJ2-2, the V gene TRBV7-2; TRBD2 agrees at 11 bases. The trim removed 1 base at V and 7 bases at J, leaving 5 bases unmatched. The CDR3 covers 16 residues. The V gene's germline CDR1 is SGHTA and CDR2 FQGNSA.

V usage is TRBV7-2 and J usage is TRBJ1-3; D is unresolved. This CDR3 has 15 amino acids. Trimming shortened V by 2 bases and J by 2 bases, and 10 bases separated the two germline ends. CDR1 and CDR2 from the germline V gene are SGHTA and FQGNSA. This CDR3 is CASSLSAGTGNTIYF. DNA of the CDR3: TGTGCCAGCAGCTTATCGGCGGGGACTGGAAACACCATATATTTT.

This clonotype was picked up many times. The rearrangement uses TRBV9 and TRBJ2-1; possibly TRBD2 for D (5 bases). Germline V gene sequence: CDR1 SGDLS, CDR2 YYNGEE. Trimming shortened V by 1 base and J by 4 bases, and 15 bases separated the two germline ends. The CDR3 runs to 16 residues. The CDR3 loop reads CASSVNQQRIYNEQFF. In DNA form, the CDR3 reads TGTGCCAGCAGCGTAAACCAGCAGCGGATTTACAATGAGCAGTTCTTC.

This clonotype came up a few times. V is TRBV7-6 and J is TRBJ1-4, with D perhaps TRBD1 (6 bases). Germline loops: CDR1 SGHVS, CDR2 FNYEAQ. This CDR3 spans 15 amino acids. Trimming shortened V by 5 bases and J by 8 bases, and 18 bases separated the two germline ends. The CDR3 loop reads CASSMSGHQGEKLFF. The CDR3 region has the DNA TGTGCCAGCAGCATGTCGGGACACCAAGGAGAAAAACTGTTTTTT.

CDR3 sequence (DNA): TGTGCCAGCAGCTTAGAACCGTCCGGCGGGGAGCTGTTTTTT. Translation gives CASSLEPSGGELFF. The chain has TRBV7-2 and TRBJ2-2; D is unclear. The CDR3 extends over 14 amino acids. V was cut by 1 base and J by 7 bases, with 10 bases left in between. Germline values: CDR1 SGHTA, CDR2 FQGNSA.

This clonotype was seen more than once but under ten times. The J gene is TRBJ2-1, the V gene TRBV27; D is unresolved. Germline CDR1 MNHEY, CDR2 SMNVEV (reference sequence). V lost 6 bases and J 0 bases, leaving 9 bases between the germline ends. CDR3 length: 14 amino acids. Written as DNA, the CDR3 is TGTGCCAGCAGACGGTTGAGCTCCTACAATGAGCAGTTCTTC. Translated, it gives CASRRLSSYNEQFF.

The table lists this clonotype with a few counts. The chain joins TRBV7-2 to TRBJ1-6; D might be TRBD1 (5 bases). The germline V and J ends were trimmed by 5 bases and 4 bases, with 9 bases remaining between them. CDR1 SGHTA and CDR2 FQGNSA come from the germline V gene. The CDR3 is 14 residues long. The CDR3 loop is CASSRRGYNSPLHF. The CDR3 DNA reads TGTGCCAGCAGCCGGCGGGGGTATAATTCACCCCTCCACTTT.

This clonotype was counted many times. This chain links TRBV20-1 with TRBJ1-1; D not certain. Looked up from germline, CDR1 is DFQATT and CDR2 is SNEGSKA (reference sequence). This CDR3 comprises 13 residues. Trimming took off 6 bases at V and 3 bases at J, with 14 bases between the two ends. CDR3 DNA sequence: TGCAGTGCAGACCCCAGCGGGGACACTGAAGCTTTCTTT. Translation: CSADPSGDTEAFF.

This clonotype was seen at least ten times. The CDR3 DNA reads as TGTGCCAGCAATACCTTTAGCGGGGGAGGCCGAAATGAGCAGTTCTTC. This translates into CASNTFSGGGRNEQFF. The chain combines TRBV27 with TRBJ2-1; 9 bases map to TRBD2. The germline gives CDR1 MNHEY, CDR2 SMNVEV (reference sequence). The CDR3 is made up of 16 amino acids. J lost 7 bases, V lost 7 bases, and 14 bases had no gene match.

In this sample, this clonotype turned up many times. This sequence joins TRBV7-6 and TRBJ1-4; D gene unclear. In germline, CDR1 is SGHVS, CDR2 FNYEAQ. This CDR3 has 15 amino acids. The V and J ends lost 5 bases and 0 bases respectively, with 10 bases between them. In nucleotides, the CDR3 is TGTGCCAGCAGCCTCTACAGAACAACTAATGAAAAACTGTTTTTT. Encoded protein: CASSLYRTTNEKLFF.